This TCR beta chain comes out of a study of regulatory T cells in long-lasting Graves disease. Across the study: Newly diagnosed Graves' patients had under 3 months of antithyroid drugs.

Investigators prepared the TCR beta libraries by applying iRepertoire HTBI primers and Arm-PCR of CDR3 regions. Via MiXCR, TCRdb re-called the multiplex PCR reads, giving one row per CDR3 protein. The sample includes under 250,000 distinct CDR3 sequences, about 19% of them seen just once. General study results and limits: Persistent disease favored TRBV28, TRBJ1-2 and TRBJ2-5.

Time point in this sample: newly diagnosed GD, antithyroid drugs for less than 3 months. With RNA extracted from PBMCs as input, the TCR library was made. V shed 4 bases and J shed 7 bases, with 9 bases lying between them. The germline CDR1 and CDR2 sequences are MGHRA and YSYEKL. The CDR3 spans 12 residues. Comment on this clonotype: Antigen specificity is unknown.

These same records also appear under a second study, on T cells in Graves' hyperthyroidism and ophthalmopathy. This second report adds: Most thyroid-expanded clonotypes above 0.001 were also found in blood.

V gene TRBV4-1 combines with J gene TRBJ2-3; no definite D call. The origin of this receptor is a woman in her twenties or thirties with Graves disease. The sample was peripheral blood mononuclear cells (PBMCs), taken at new diagnosis, from a patient treated with antithyroid drugs. The CDR3 sequence: CASSPGRNTQYF. Written as DNA, the CDR3 is TGCGCCAGCAGCCCCGGCCGGAATACGCAGTATTTT.